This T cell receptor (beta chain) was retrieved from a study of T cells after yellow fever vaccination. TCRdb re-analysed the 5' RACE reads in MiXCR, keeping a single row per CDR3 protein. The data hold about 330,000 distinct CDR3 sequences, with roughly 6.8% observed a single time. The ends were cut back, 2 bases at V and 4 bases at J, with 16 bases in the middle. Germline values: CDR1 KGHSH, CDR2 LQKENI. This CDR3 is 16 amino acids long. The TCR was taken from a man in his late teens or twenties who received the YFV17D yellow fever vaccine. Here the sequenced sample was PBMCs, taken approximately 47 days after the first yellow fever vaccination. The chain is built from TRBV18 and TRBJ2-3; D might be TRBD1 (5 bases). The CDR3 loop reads CASSPIRQGTADTQYF. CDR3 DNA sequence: TGTGCCAGCTCACCAATAAGGCAGGGTACGGCAGATACGCAGTATTTT.